This T cell receptor (beta chain) is from a study of beta chain features in type 1 diabetes. Study-level points and caveats: Patients' naive, central memory and Treg TCRB repertoires seemed closer to one another than those of healthy donors. Shorter TCRB CDR3s, moderately but significantly so, were found in Type 1 diabetes patients in all four CD4+ subsets.

Notes on this clone: The antigen is unknown.

This CDR3 has 15 amino acids. Germline V gene data show CDR1 as SNHLY and CDR2 as FYNNEI. J gave up 2 bases and V 8 bases, and 4 bases lay outside the gene matches. Isolated RNA was reverse transcribed in full, so expressed TCRB transcripts were sequenced. Libraries were prepared by immunoSEQ multiplex PCR; TCRdb keeps only in-frame clonotypes and omits some of them. Of 310,000 or so clones listed, approximately 10% are singletons. The receptor was isolated from a woman between 25 and 40 years old in good health. The genes are TRBV2 and TRBJ2-7; 15 bases agree with TRBD2. The sample taken for sequencing was naive CD4+ T cells from blood. CDR3 region: CASRGTSGRTYEQYF. CDR3 DNA: TGTGCCAGCCGAGGGACTAGCGGGAGGACCTACGAGCAGTACTTC.